This T cell receptor (beta chain) is from a study of T cells in Graves' hyperthyroidism and ophthalmopathy. Amplification targeted TCR beta CDR3 regions from RNA transcripts. HTBI primers were the set used in a first-round RT-PCR of the TCR CDR3. TCRdb reprocessed the multiplex PCR reads with MiXCR, giving one entry per CDR3 protein. In the table there are hundreds of thousands of distinct CDR3 sequences, approximately 36% of which are singletons. Sequences were obtained from blood. This sequence originates from a woman between 40 and 50 years old with Graves' hyperthyroidism.

CDR3 nucleotides: TGCAGTGCTAGAGATCCGAGGAAGGACACCATATATTTT. As protein: CSARDPRKDTIYF. The chain uses TRBV20-1 and TRBJ1-3; D remains unclear. Looked up from germline, CDR1 is DFQATT and CDR2 is SNEGSKA (reference sequence). This CDR3 comprises 13 residues. Trimming stripped 0 bases from V and 8 bases from J, with 11 bases between.